One and the same sample provided the 29 T cell receptor beta chains below, sequenced in a study of glioma-infiltrating T cells. TCR alpha and beta CDR3 regions were amplified from RNA using iRepertoire nested multiplex PCR. TCRdb reanalysed the multiplex PCR reads using MiXCR and keeps one entry per CDR3 protein. The table lists about 380,000 distinct CDR3 sequences, less than 50% of them singletons, with 12% in the top ten. Sequencing input: glioma tissue, nonneoplastic brain tissue, or PBMCs (not recorded which). The source of these receptors is a human donor with low-grade glioma or glioblastoma, undergoing nonglioma brain surgery, or in good health (not recorded which).

V usage is TRBV29-1 and J usage is TRBJ2-5; D is possibly TRBD1 or TRBD2 (6 bases each). There are 15 residues in the CDR3. Trimming removed 8 bases from V and 4 bases from J, with 23 bases in between. CDR1 SQVTM and CDR2 ANQGSEA come from the germline V gene. CDR3 in amino acids: CSPPTRQEGGETQYF. The CDR3 bases are TGCAGCCCCCCCACCCGACAGGAGGGGGGAGAGACCCAGTACTTC.

The V gene is TRBV29-1, the J gene TRBJ1-5; TRBD1 is a possible D gene (5 bases). This CDR3 is 13 amino acids long. Germline V CDR1 and CDR2: SQVTM, ANQGSEA. Deletions cut 6 bases from V and 1 base from J, with 10 bases between. CDR3 in amino acids: CSVRGGSNQPQHF. For the CDR3, the DNA is TGCAGCGTCCGGGGGGGGAGCAATCAGCCCCAGCATTTT. Drawing the rest from reference TRBV29-1 and TRBJ1-5, the complete variable domain is SAVISQKPSRDICQRGTSLTIQCQVDSQVTMMFWYRQQPGQSLTLIATANQGSEATYESGFVIDKFPISRPNLTFSTLTVSNMSPEDSSIYLCSVRGGSNQPQHFGDGTRLSIL.

The genes are TRBV20-1 and TRBJ1-1; D ambiguous. Trimming stripped 0 bases from V and 6 bases from J, with 5 bases between. Germline loops: CDR1 DFQATT, CDR2 SNEGSKA (reference sequence). This CDR3 contains 11 residues. Here the CDR3 DNA reads TGCAGTGCTAGAGATCGGGCTGAAGCTTTCTTT. Residues: CSARDRAEAFF.

This chain uses TRBV7-2 with TRBJ2-1; the D is unclear. Between the trimmed V and J ends, which lost 5 bases and 8 bases, there was a span of 10 bases. Germline CDR1 reads SGHTA; CDR2 reads FQGNSA. The length of the CDR3 is 12 residues. The DNA for the CDR3 is TGTGCCAGCAGCGCGCAATCAGATGAGCAGTTCTTC. Protein product: CASSAQSDEQFF.

There are a few counts of this clonotype. The genes are TRBV20-1 and TRBJ2-7; 7 bases line up with TRBD1. V shed 0 bases and J 0 bases; nucleotides not matched to a gene: 2. Germline V gene lookup returns CDR1 DFQATT and CDR2 SNEGSKA (reference sequence). The CDR3 consists of 14 residues. The CDR3, as DNA: TGCAGTGCTAGAGAACAGGGGCACTCCTACGAGCAGTACTTC. Its translation: CSAREQGHSYEQYF.

The rearrangement uses TRBV7-9 and TRBJ1-2; no definite D call. V lost 1 base to trimming and J lost 8 bases, with 14 bases between them. Germline values: CDR1 SEHNR, CDR2 FQNEAQ (reference sequence). This CDR3 comprises 14 residues. The CDR3 protein is CASSLGEHLKGYTF. The CDR3 DNA reads TGTGCCAGCAGCTTAGGGGAGCACCTGAAGGGCTACACCTTC.

This clonotype was detected only a few times. The chain joins TRBV12-3 or TRBV12-4 to TRBJ2-7; D is unresolved. CDR3 length: 13 residues. The ends were cut back, 5 bases at V and 0 bases at J, with 8 bases in the middle. The CDR3 loop reads CASSPDTSYEQYF. The CDR3 nucleotides read TGTGCCAGCAGTCCCGACACCTCCTACGAGCAGTACTTC.

The table lists this clonotype with many counts. The chain links TRBV7-9 to TRBJ1-4; D is undetermined. V lost 2 bases and J lost 8, with 15 bases in between. The CDR3 totals 15 residues. Germline V CDR1 and CDR2: SEHNR, FQNEAQ (reference sequence). The CDR3 sequence: CASSLTSLHGEKLFF. CDR3 nucleotide sequence: TGTGCCAGCAGCTTAACGTCCCTTCATGGAGAAAAACTGTTTTTT.

This chain links TRBV27 with TRBJ2-3; D gene unclear. The CDR3 consists of 13 residues. Deletions cut 4 bases from V and 6 bases from J, with 11 bases between. Germline CDR1 is MNHEY and CDR2 is SMNVEV (reference sequence). The CDR3 protein is CASSYRPADTQYF. DNA of the CDR3: TGTGCCAGCAGTTACCGGCCGGCGGATACGCAGTATTTT.

In this sample, this clonotype turned up a few times. The rearrangement joins TRBV20-1 to TRBJ2-7, with TRBD2 matching over 8 bases. The CDR3 contains 12 residues. Germline V gene sequence: CDR1 DFQATT, CDR2 SNEGSKA (reference sequence). The CDR3 DNA follows: TGCAGCCAGGTGGGCGGGAGGTACGAGCAGTACTTC. Amino acid sequence: CSQVGGRYEQYF.

The CDR3 bases are TGTGCCAGCAGCAAAAGGACTAGCGAAGAGGAGCAGTTCTTC. Amino acid sequence: CASSKRTSEEEQFF. This chain uses TRBV6-2 or TRBV6-3 with TRBJ2-1, with 9 bases fitting TRBD2. Germline assignment: CDR1 MNHEY and CDR2 SVGEGT. With V trimmed by 6 bases and J by 10 bases, 10 bases remained unmatched. The CDR3 consists of 14 residues.

This clonotype was counted only a few times. J is TRBJ2-1 and V is TRBV28, with 7 bases fitting TRBD2. Germline V CDR1 and CDR2: MDHEN, SYDVKM. V shed 3 bases and J 5 bases; nucleotides not matched to a gene: 7. This CDR3 is built from 15 residues. CDR3 loop: CASSFPSGLDNEQFF. The CDR3 DNA follows: TGTGCCAGCAGTTTTCCTAGCGGTCTCGACAATGAGCAGTTCTTC.

The J gene is TRBJ2-1, the V gene TRBV28; 9 nucleotides match TRBD2. The closer fit of TRBJ2-7 to the DNA end suggests the J call may be wrong. This CDR3 region has 16 residues. The germline gives CDR1 MDHEN, CDR2 SYDVKM. CDR3 in amino acids: CASHLAGGGVSYEQYF. CDR3 nucleotides: TGTGCCAGCCATCTTGCGGGAGGGGGCGTATCCTACGAGCAGTACTTC.

This clonotype was seen many times. The CDR3 DNA sequence: TGTGCCAGCCTCGAGCGGAGGGAGACCCAGTACTTC. This codes for CASLERRETQYF. This chain uses TRBV6-1 with TRBJ2-5, with a possible D match to TRBD2 (5 bases). In germline, CDR1 is MNHNS, CDR2 SASEGT. V lost 8 bases to trimming and J lost 5 bases, with 12 bases between them. The CDR3 loop spans 12 amino acids.

A note on this clonotype: Likely a read error: the CDR3 ends without its conserved phenylalanine or tryptophan. The J gene is TRBJ1-1, the V gene TRBV6-1; D perhaps matches TRBD1 (5 bases). Germline loops: CDR1 MNHNS, CDR2 SASEGT. This CDR3 has 20 amino acids. V dropped 5 bases and J dropped 1 base, with 29 bases sitting between them. The CDR3 DNA follows: TGTGCCAGCAGTACACAGGCTCTCCGAGCCCCTACGGAGTCGAACACTGAAGCTTTCCTT. Translation gives CASSTQALRAPTESNTEAFL.

The V call is TRBV7-9, the J call TRBJ1-1; D gene unclear. Trimming took off 5 bases at V and 7 bases at J, with 23 bases between the two ends. Germline CDR1 is SEHNR and CDR2 is FQNEAQ (reference sequence). This CDR3 has 16 residues. Here the CDR3 reads CASSPALGAFSIEAFF. The CDR3 DNA follows: TGTGCCAGCAGCCCCGCCTTGGGTGCGTTCAGTATTGAAGCTTTCTTT.

Details on this clonotype: This clone may be a read error of a much larger clone one base away. The chain uses TRBV6-2 or TRBV6-3 and TRBJ2-7; 7 positions match TRBD1. The CDR3 spans 14 residues. Germline loops: CDR1 MNHEY, CDR2 SVGEGT. The V gene end was trimmed by 4 bases and the J gene end by 6 bases; junction bases not matched to a gene: 9. CDR3 nucleotides: TGTGCCAGCAGTTCCCTGACAGGGCACAGCGAGCAGTACTTC. Translated: CASSSLTGHSEQYF.

The rearrangement joins TRBV4-3 to TRBJ2-7; 7 bases match TRBD2. V lost 1 base to trimming and J lost 2 bases; unmatched junction nucleotides: 8. Germline loops: CDR1 LGHNA, CDR2 YSLEER. CDR3 size: 16 residues. The CDR3 DNA reads as TGCGCCAGCAGCCAAGTTGTCGGGGGAGGGCCCTACGAGCAGTACTTC. Translated, it gives CASSQVVGGGPYEQYF.

The rearrangement uses TRBV20-1 and TRBJ2-1; D is unresolved. This CDR3 comprises 14 residues. CDR1 and CDR2 (germline): DFQATT, SNEGSKA (reference sequence). V was cut by 1 base and J by 4 bases, with 11 bases left in between. Written as DNA, the CDR3 is TGCAGTGCTAGAGCAGGATACGGGTACAATGAGCAGTTCTTC. This translates into CSARAGYGYNEQFF.

This clonotype came up many times. The V gene is TRBV6-2 or TRBV6-3, the J gene TRBJ2-1, with 15 bases aligning to TRBD2. Trimming took 6 bases from V and 4 from J; bases not matched to a gene: 4. The germline gives CDR1 MNHEY, CDR2 SVGEGT. The CDR3 runs to 16 residues. CDR3 in DNA: TGTGCCAGCAGCCAGGGACTAGCGGGGGGATACAATGAGCAGTTCTTC. Encoded protein: CASSQGLAGGYNEQFF.

This clonotype has only a few counts. V usage is TRBV5-5 and J usage is TRBJ2-1; the match to TRBD2 covers 8 bases. The V gene's germline CDR1 is SGHKS and CDR2 YYEKEE (reference sequence). J lost 2 bases, V lost 0 bases, and 4 bases had no gene match. This CDR3 contains 16 residues. The CDR3 DNA reads TGTGCCAGCAGCTTGGTGGGTAGCGGGACCTACAATGAGCAGTTCTTC. Residues: CASSLVGSGTYNEQFF.

The V and J genes are TRBV6-4 and TRBJ1-6; D gene ambiguous. Trimming left V 3 bases short and J 7 bases short, with 10 bases between. The CDR3 extends over 14 amino acids. Germline V lookup: CDR1 MRHNA, CDR2 SNTAGT. The CDR3 region is CASSEMGSNSPLHF. Written as DNA, the CDR3 is TGTGCCAGCAGTGAGATGGGCTCAAATTCACCCCTCCACTTT.

The V call is TRBV6-1, the J call TRBJ2-5, with D unresolved. Germline-derived CDR1 and CDR2 are MNHNS and SASEGT. Trimming pared 3 bases from V and 3 bases from J, leaving 14 bases between. This CDR3 is 15 amino acids long. CDR3 residues: CASSDFMTGKETQYF. The CDR3 DNA sequence: TGTGCCAGCAGTGACTTTATGACTGGAAAAGAGACCCAGTACTTC.

As for this clonotype: A read error may account for a junction end that differs from germline. The chain combines TRBV3-1 with TRBJ1-2; 8 bases match TRBD1. The CDR3 runs to 15 residues. Germline values: CDR1 LGHDT, CDR2 YNNKEL (reference sequence). The CDR3 sequence is CASIPATGEYYGHTF. Written as DNA, the CDR3 is TGTGCCAGCATCCCTGCGACAGGGGAATACTATGGCCACACCTTC.

J is TRBJ1-5 and V is TRBV2; D ambiguous. Germline CDR1 is SNHLY and CDR2 is FYNNEI. The CDR3 has 20 amino acids. V was trimmed by 6 bases and J by 3 bases, leaving 30 bases between them. CDR3 coding DNA: TGTGCCAGCAGCCCCAGAGGGATTGTAACGTCGGGGTCCCTCAATCAGCCCCAGCATTTT. This translates into CASSPRGIVTSGSLNQPQHF.

The genes are TRBV7-9 and TRBJ1-6, with no clear D. Germline V lookup: CDR1 SEHNR, CDR2 FQNEAQ (reference sequence). This CDR3 contains 16 residues. The V and J ends lost 0 bases and 11 bases respectively, with 17 bases between them. This chain's CDR3 is CASSLAREGPLPPLHF. The CDR3 nucleotides are TGTGCCAGCAGCTTAGCCCGCGAAGGGCCCCTTCCACCCCTCCACTTT.

V usage is TRBV6-2 or TRBV6-3 and J usage is TRBJ1-4; D not resolved. CDR3 length: 14 residues. CDR1 MNHEY and CDR2 SVGEGT come from the germline V gene. V lost 9 bases and J lost 6, with 17 bases in between. CDR3 in amino acids: CARSPDRAHEKLFF. The CDR3 region has the DNA TGTGCCAGAAGTCCCGACCGAGCCCATGAAAAACTGTTTTTT.

In this sample, this clonotype turned up once. V usage is TRBV7-8 and J usage is TRBJ2-6; maybe TRBD1 (6 bases). Germline V gene lookup returns CDR1 SGHVS and CDR2 FQNEAQ. The CDR3 is 16 residues long. V gave up 3 bases and J gave up 0 bases, with 9 bases separating them. The CDR3 loop reads CASSLTGYSGANVLTF. CDR3 DNA: TGTGCCAGCAGCTTGACAGGATACTCTGGGGCCAACGTCCTGACTTTC.

The J gene is TRBJ2-2, the V gene TRBV7-2, with TRBD2 identical over 9 bases. The trim removed 3 bases at V and 4 bases at J, leaving 9 bases unmatched. This CDR3 has 17 residues. The germline gives CDR1 SGHTA, CDR2 FQGNSA. The CDR3 region has the DNA TGTGCCAGCAGCTTGGCTAGCGGGACCTCGGGCACCGGGGAGCTGTTTTTT. Its translation: CASSLASGTSGTGELFF.